This entry concerns a single TCR beta chain. The sample comes from a study of glioma-infiltrating T cells after dendritic cell vaccination. V gave up 5 bases and J gave up 1 base; unmatched junction bases: 11. The CDR3 loop spans 17 amino acids. The germline CDR1 and CDR2 sequences are MDHEN and SYDVKM. Primers: 60 V beta forward and 13 J beta reverse. Clones were sequenced by immunoSEQ multiplex PCR, and TCRdb holds only the in-frame ones, with some missing. The sample yields about 49,000 clones, 85% seen once. J is TRBJ1-1 and V is TRBV28; 9 bases are a match to TRBD1. The sample consisted of blood, taken before dendritic cell vaccination. The source of this sequence is a human donor with glioblastoma. Written as DNA, the CDR3 is TGTGCCAGCAGTGTTACAGGGGGCGCTTCTGGGAACACTGAAGCTTTCTTT. Protein sequence: CASSVTGGASGNTEAFF.